The entry that follows covers one T cell receptor beta chain sequence. The authors' processing: Reference gene primers were amplified, and this amplification served to estimate nucleated cell counts. Repertoires were generated with immunoSEQ multiplex PCR, while TCRdb's copy carries only in-frame clones and drops some. V and J calls plus clone size are reproduced from that table; the DNA served to infer D and trimming. The sample contains under 300,000 clones, around four fifths of which appear only once. Per germline, CDR1 LNHDA and CDR2 SQIVND (reference sequence). This CDR3 is 14 amino acids long. Deletions cut 3 bases from V and 0 bases from J, with 5 bases between. The sample originates from a study of blood T cell repertoires in COVID-19. Study-wide context: The study drew acute and convalescent COVID-19 samples from the United States, Italy and Spain. In each case, the material was cDNA or gDNA derived from T cells, B-cell-depleted T cells, or PBMCs.

The receptor was isolated from a woman aged 40 to 49 with active or convalescent COVID-19. Sequencing used peripheral blood. The chain combines TRBV19 with TRBJ2-2; no reliable D call. The CDR3 here is CASSIQTNTGELFF. The CDR3 DNA sequence: TGTGCCAGTAGTATCCAGACGAACACCGGGGAGCTGTTTTTT.